This TCR beta chain was captured in a study of Ad26.COV2.S vaccination and SARS-CoV-2 variants. Clones were read by immunoSEQ multiplex PCR, and TCRdb kept only the in-frame ones, dropping some. Of over 400,000 clones listed, about 91% are singletons. Germline V gene sequence: CDR1 SEHNR, CDR2 FQNEAQ (reference sequence). The CDR3 is 12 amino acids. V lost 3 bases, J lost 5 bases, and 1 base stayed unmatched. This sample's treatment: some 20 received Ad26.COV2.S at low or high dose, single or two shots; roughly 5 received placebo; per-sample allocation not given. Following the first vaccine or placebo injection, samples were taken on day 63.

The chain links TRBV7-9 to TRBJ2-7, with 7 bases that match TRBD1. The sequence came from a person aged 18-65 years who received the Ad26.COV2.S COVID-19 vaccine or a placebo. Sequenced material: peripheral blood, taken in a trial of Ad26.COV2.S vaccine versus placebo. The CDR3 DNA reads as TGTGCCAGCAGCTTTACAGGGGACGAGCAGTACTTC. This translates into CASSFTGDEQYF.